These 20 T cell receptor beta chains were sequenced from one sample in a study of shared clonotypes between healthy human individuals. The data were produced by immunoSEQ multiplex PCR, yet TCRdb's version contains in-frame clones alone and is incomplete. There are a few million clones in the sample; about 92% occur only once, and about 0.37% lies in the top ten. Sequenced sample: naive CD4+ T cells from PBMCs. The subset here: CD45RA+ positively selected. Receptor source: a man between 18 and 29 years old in good health. Some clones in this sample may be carry-over from other donors' samples.

The chain uses TRBV28 and TRBJ1-5; possibly TRBD1 for D (6 bases). The ends were cut back, 4 bases at V and 5 bases at J, with 15 bases in the middle. This CDR3 is built from 15 residues. The germline gives CDR1 MDHEN, CDR2 SYDVKM. This chain's CDR3 is CASSSYGGGDQPQHF. The CDR3 DNA is TGTGCCAGCAGTTCGTATGGGGGCGGGGATCAGCCCCAGCATTTT.

Written as DNA, the CDR3 is TGTGCCAGCAGTGACGGGGGACAGACCTTCTACGAGCAGTACTTC. Amino acids: CASSDGGQTFYEQYF. V usage is TRBV6-1 and J usage is TRBJ2-7; the D gene is possibly TRBD1 (7 bases). Trimming left V 3 bases short and J 3 bases short, with 15 bases between. Germline values: CDR1 MNHNS, CDR2 SASEGT. This CDR3 is built from 15 residues.

In DNA, the CDR3 is TGTGCCAGCAGAAGCCCAGGAAACACCATATATTTT. Amino acid sequence: CASRSPGNTIYF. The V call is TRBV6-5, the J call TRBJ1-3; the D is unclear. CDR1 MNHEY and CDR2 SVGAGI come from the germline V gene. The CDR3 covers 12 residues. Between the trimmed V and J ends, which lost 6 bases and 4 bases, there was a span of 7 bases.

This clone was seen only once. V and J are TRBV7-7 and TRBJ2-5, with unresolved D. V lost 0 bases, J lost 2 bases, and 4 bases lay in between. CDR1 is SSHAT, CDR2 FNYEAQ, per germline (reference sequence). The CDR3 loop spans 13 amino acids. In nucleotides, the CDR3 is TGTGCCAGCAGCTTAGCAGTACAAGAGACCCAGTACTTC. Residues: CASSLAVQETQYF. Full variable domain (rest looked up from reference TRBV7-7 and TRBJ2-5): GAGVSQSPRYKVTKRGQDVTLRCDPISSHATLYWYQQALGQGPEFLTYFNYEAQPDKSGLPSDRFSAERPEGSISTLTIQRTEQRDSAMYRCASSLAVQETQYFGPGTRLLVL.

V is TRBV21-1 and J is TRBJ1-3. TRBV21-1 is listed as a pseudogene. The CDR3 loop spans 12 amino acids. The DNA for the CDR3 is TGTGCCAGCAGCAGGGTTGAGCACACCATATATTTT. Its translation is CASSRVEHTIYF.

The V gene is TRBV4-2, the J gene TRBJ1-1; tentatively, D is TRBD1 (5 bases). Trimming removed 3 bases from V and 6 bases from J, with 11 bases in between. Germline CDR1 reads LGHNA; CDR2 reads YNFKEQ. The CDR3 is made up of 13 amino acids. The CDR3 region has the DNA TGTGCCAGCAGCCAGGGGGTTACCGCTGAAGCTTTCTTT. Amino acid sequence: CASSQGVTAEAFF.

The chain joins TRBV7-9 to TRBJ2-1; tentatively, D is TRBD2 (5 bases). V lost 5 bases and J lost 10, with 18 bases in between. There are 14 residues in the CDR3. Germline loops: CDR1 SEHNR, CDR2 FQNEAQ (reference sequence). Here the CDR3 reads CASSERTEPGEQFF. As DNA, the CDR3 is TGTGCCAGCAGCGAGCGGACGGAGCCCGGGGAGCAGTTCTTC. Combining the CDR3 with reference TRBV7-9 and TRBJ2-1 gives the whole variable domain DTGVSQNPRHKITKRGQNVTFRCDPISEHNRLYWYRQTLGQGPEFLTYFQNEAQLEKSRLLSDRFSAERPKGSFSTLEIQRTEQGDSAMYLCASSERTEPGEQFFGPGTRLTVL.

V gene TRBV28 combines with J gene TRBJ1-3; weak D call: TRBD1 (5 bases). The V and J ends lost 9 bases and 4 bases respectively, with 13 bases between them. This CDR3 is 13 amino acids long. The V gene's germline CDR1 is MDHEN and CDR2 SYDVKM. CDR3 sequence (DNA): TGTGCCAGTACCCCGACAGACGGAAACACCATATATTTT. Translation: CASTPTDGNTIYF.

Points on this clone: The same CDR3 arises from other DNA sequences in this sample as well. The CDR3 DNA reads as TGTGCCAGCAGCCAAGTACAGGGCGGTGGCTACACCTTC. Translation: CASSQVQGGGYTF. V is TRBV4-2 and J is TRBJ1-2; D may be TRBD1 (6 bases). Trimming pared 1 base from V and 7 bases from J, leaving 10 bases between. Germline V gene data show CDR1 as LGHNA and CDR2 as YNFKEQ. The CDR3 spans 13 residues.

The chain has TRBV7-8 and TRBJ2-7; D gene unclear. The CDR3 has 12 amino acids. The germline CDR1 and CDR2 sequences are SGHVS and FQNEAQ. V was cut by 3 bases and J by 6 bases, with 9 bases left in between. Written as DNA, the CDR3 is TGTGCCAGCAGCTTTTCCGTTTCCGAGCAGTACTTC. Encoded protein: CASSFSVSEQYF.

DNA for the CDR3: TGTGCCAGCAGCGTAGGGGGGCGCTACAATGAGCAGTTCTTC. Translation: CASSVGGRYNEQFF. The chain employs TRBV9 and TRBJ2-1; TRBD1 is a possible D gene (6 bases). Germline assignment: CDR1 SGDLS and CDR2 YYNGEE. Trimming left V 0 bases short and J 3 bases short, with 7 bases between. The CDR3 covers 14 residues.

CDR3 DNA sequence: TGTGCCAGCAGCTTAGGGGCAGCGGGAGGCTCCTACGAGCAGTACTTC. Translation: CASSLGAAGGSYEQYF. V usage is TRBV7-6 and J usage is TRBJ2-7; 9 bases agree with TRBD2. Germline-derived CDR1 and CDR2 are SGHVS and FNYEAQ. After removal of 1 base from V and 0 bases from J, the junction contained 4 bases not matched to a gene. This CDR3 comprises 16 residues.

This chain uses TRBV10-3 with TRBJ2-5; D not certain. CDR1 and CDR2 (germline): ENHRY, SYGVKD. Trimming pared 5 bases from V and 5 bases from J, leaving 15 bases between. CDR3 length: 14 amino acids. The CDR3 is CAISKDGSGETQYF. In DNA, the CDR3 is TGTGCCATCAGTAAAGACGGGTCCGGGGAGACCCAGTACTTC.

About this clone: This sample includes further DNA sequences coding for the same CDR3. The chain employs TRBV11-2 and TRBJ2-5, with unresolved D. Deletions cut 3 bases from V and 0 bases from J, with 5 bases between. Germline-derived CDR1 and CDR2 are SGHAT and FQNNGV. This CDR3 comprises 13 residues. CDR3 DNA sequence: TGTGCCAGCAGCTTGGGCTACCAAGAGACCCAGTACTTC. It codes for CASSLGYQETQYF.

The V call is TRBV9, the J call TRBJ2-5; D gene unclear. This CDR3 region has 13 residues. V dropped 4 bases and J dropped 4 bases, with 11 bases sitting between them. Germline V CDR1 and CDR2: SGDLS, YYNGEE. CDR3 nucleotides: TGTGCCAGCAGCCCCGTTTCCCTAGAGACCCAGTACTTC. It codes for CASSPVSLETQYF.

The chain recombines TRBV27 with TRBJ2-7; 9 nucleotides match TRBD1. The CDR3 length is 15 residues. CDR1 is MNHEY, CDR2 SMNVEV, per germline (reference sequence). With V trimmed by 4 bases and J by 2 bases, 6 bases remained unmatched. CDR3 bases: TGTGCCAGCAGTTCAACCGGGACAGGGACCTACGAGCAGTACTTC. Its protein is CASSSTGTGTYEQYF.

The chain links TRBV5-4 to TRBJ2-2; D is tentatively TRBD1 or TRBD2 (5 bases each). In germline, CDR1 is SGHNT, CDR2 YYREEE (reference sequence). Trimming removed 1 base at V and 1 base at J, with 11 bases between. There are 16 residues in the CDR3. In DNA form, the CDR3 reads TGTGCCAGCAGCTTGCTGTCTGGGGGGAACACCGGGGAGCTGTTTTTT. Amino acid sequence: CASSLLSGGNTGELFF.

The chain couples TRBV28 to TRBJ1-4, with 7 nucleotides matching TRBD1. This CDR3 is 14 amino acids long. Unmatched junction bases numbered 5, after V lost 6 bases and J lost 4 bases. Germline V gene lookup returns CDR1 MDHEN and CDR2 SYDVKM. CDR3: CASRPTGHNEKLFF. The CDR3 DNA reads TGTGCCAGCAGGCCGACAGGGCATAATGAAAAACTGTTTTTT.

V is TRBV11-2 and J is TRBJ2-7; D unclear. The CDR3 is 13 amino acids. The V gene's germline CDR1 is SGHAT and CDR2 FQNNGV. The V end was cut by 3 bases, the J end by 3 bases, with 9 bases between. CDR3 bases: TGTGCCAGCAGCTTGACCCGGCTCTACGAGCAGTACTTC. Amino acid sequence: CASSLTRLYEQYF.

The rearrangement links TRBV6-6 to TRBJ1-4; 7 positions match TRBD1. V shed 6 bases, J shed 5 bases, and the junction held 6 bases outside the gene matches. The CDR3 runs to 14 residues. Germline-derived CDR1 and CDR2 are MNHNY and SVGAGI (reference sequence). The chain's CDR3 is CASRETGYNEKLFF. The CDR3 DNA is TGTGCCAGCAGAGAGACAGGGTACAATGAAAAACTGTTTTTT.